This T cell receptor beta chain emerged from a study of blood T cell repertoires in COVID-19. TCRdb's table, derived via immunoSEQ multiplex PCR, lists solely in-frame clones and lacks some. The sample has roughly 190,000 clones; around 80% are singletons. In Seattle, patients joined the study during active infection and were tracked longitudinally. CDR1 and CDR2 (germline): MDHEN, SYDVKM. V lost 3 bases and J lost 7, with 15 bases in between. The CDR3 covers 14 residues. Sequencing was done on a sample of peripheral blood. The receptor's source is a woman aged 60 to 75 with COVID-19, enrolled during active disease. The chain employs TRBV28 and TRBJ1-2; D is uncertain. The CDR3 coding sequence is TGTGCCAGCAGTTTTGGTGACGCTAGGATTGGCTACACCTTC. Its translation is CASSFGDARIGYTF.